These 27 T cell receptor beta chains share one sample of origin, sequenced in a study of CXCR3 chemokines and chemotherapy response in bladder cancer. One entry per CDR3 protein, called by TCRdb with MiXCR from the PCR reads. Of thousands of distinct CDR3 sequences listed, about 17% are singletons. The specimen was collected from a patient whose treatment included neoadjuvant chemotherapy. The origin of the receptors is a human donor with bladder cancer that responded to neoadjuvant chemotherapy.

The table lists this clonotype with a few counts. V is TRBV18 and J is TRBJ1-3; D unresolved. Germline V gives CDR1 KGHSH, CDR2 LQKENI. The CDR3 totals 15 residues. Deletions cut 3 bases from V and 0 bases from J, with 9 bases between. The CDR3 nucleotides are TGTGCCAGCTCACCCAACCCTCGCTCTGGAAACACCATATATTTT. Translated: CASSPNPRSGNTIYF. The full variable domain, its missing parts supplied by reference TRBV18 and TRBJ1-3, is NAGVMQNPRHLVRRRGQEARLRCSPMKGHSHVYWYRQLPEEGLKFMVYLQKENIIDESGMPKERFSAEFPKEGPSILRIQQVVRGDSAAYFCASSPNPRSGNTIYFGEGSWLTVV.

Concerning this clonotype itself: One base separates it from a far larger clone, so it is likely a read error. The rearrangement joins TRBV10-3 to TRBJ2-1; TRBD1 matches at 7 bases. This CDR3 has 14 amino acids. The V segment lost 5 bases and the J segment 5 bases; nucleotides outside the gene matches: 6. The V gene's germline CDR1 is ENHRY and CDR2 SYGVKD. In DNA form, the CDR3 reads TGTGCCATCAGTCCTGGGACAGTGAACAATGAGCAGTTCTTC. It specifies CAISPGTVNNEQFF.

In its sample, this clonotype is medium-sized. The V and J genes are TRBV7-2 and TRBJ2-5; 8 bases agree with TRBD1. The CDR3 covers 13 residues. V dropped 1 base and J dropped 6; count of bases not matched to a gene: 1. From germline, CDR1 is SGHTA and CDR2 FQGNSA. The CDR3 DNA is TGTGCCAGCAGCTTAGGGACAGGGAAGACCCAGTACTTC. Translating it yields CASSLGTGKTQYF.

Sample share makes this clonotype medium-sized. The V and J genes are TRBV7-2 and TRBJ2-3; 9 nucleotides line up with TRBD2. The CDR3 has 14 residues. The germline CDR1 and CDR2 sequences are SGHTA and FQGNSA. Losses at the gene ends were 8 bases for V and 2 bases for J; bases not matched to a gene: 5. The DNA of the CDR3 is TGTGCCAGCGGCGGGGGGGGATTCACAGATACGCAGTATTTT. Amino acid sequence: CASGGGGFTDTQYF.

This clonotype showed up many times. This chain links TRBV18 with TRBJ2-6; D could derive from TRBD1 or TRBD2 (5 bases each). The CDR3 runs 15 residues. V was trimmed by 4 bases and J by 4 bases, leaving 11 bases between them. In germline, CDR1 is KGHSH, CDR2 LQKENI. Here the CDR3 DNA reads TGTGCCAGCTCACGGTCCGGGACCGGGGCCAACGTCCTGACTTTC. It yields the protein CASSRSGTGANVLTF.

By share of the sample, this clonotype is medium-sized. CDR3 amino acids: CASNQGYEQYF. The CDR3 DNA reads TGTGCCAGCAATCAGGGATACGAGCAGTACTTC. This rearrangement joins TRBV28 to TRBJ2-7; D is possibly TRBD1 (5 bases). Germline V gene data show CDR1 as MDHEN and CDR2 as SYDVKM. V lost 7 bases, J lost 4 bases, and 8 bases lay in between. This CDR3 has 11 amino acids. Full variable domain (remainder filled in from reference TRBV28 and TRBJ2-7): DVKVTQSSRYLVKRTGEKVFLECVQDMDHENMFWYRQDPGLGLRLIYFSYDVKMKEKGDIPEGYSVSREKKERFSLILESASTNQTSMYLCASNQGYEQYFGPGTRLTVT.

In regard to this clonotype: Since a far larger clone is one base different, this is likely a read error. The chain is built from TRBV27 and TRBJ2-3; 9 nucleotides line up with TRBD2. With 5 bases clipped from V and 5 bases from J, the junction kept 11 bases outside the gene matches. The V gene's germline CDR1 is MNHEY and CDR2 SMNVEV (reference sequence). This CDR3 is 16 amino acids long. This CDR3 is CASSDPTSGLGDTQYF. CDR3 bases: TGTGCCAGCAGTGACCCAACTAGCGGGCTAGGAGATACGCAGTATTTT.

This clonotype is medium-sized (0.01 to 0.1%) in the sample. The V gene is TRBV6-6, the J gene TRBJ2-1; TRBD1 aligns across 8 bases. Germline CDR1 reads MNHNY; CDR2 reads SVGAGI (reference sequence). The CDR3 spans 16 residues. V shed 0 bases and J 8 bases; nucleotides not matched to a gene: 9. The CDR3 nucleotides read TGTGCCAGCAGTTACTCGTTCCAGGGGGCGGGCGATGAGCAGTTCTTC. This codes for CASSYSFQGAGDEQFF.

In this sample, this clonotype is medium-sized. The chain has TRBV24-1 and TRBJ1-2, with a tentative D call TRBD1 (6 bases). Deletions cut 7 bases from V and 8 bases from J, with 13 bases between. This CDR3 region has 12 residues. The germline gives CDR1 KGHDR, CDR2 SFDVKD. The CDR3 DNA reads TGTGCCACCAGCGGTCCGGGGGGCGGCTACACCTTC. Translated, it gives CATSGPGGGYTF.

This clonotype is judged medium-sized. This chain links TRBV29-1 with TRBJ2-2; 9 bases align to TRBD1. The CDR3 runs 13 residues. Germline loops: CDR1 SQVTM, CDR2 ANQGSEA. Losses at the gene ends were 5 bases for V and 10 bases for J; bases not matched to a gene: 8. The CDR3 DNA reads TGCAGCGTTCGGGACAGGGTTCCCGAGGAGCTGTTTTTT. As protein: CSVRDRVPEELFF.

This clonotype is classed as medium-sized. The chain joins TRBV6-6 to TRBJ2-1; 8 bases align to TRBD1. CDR1 and CDR2 from the germline V gene are MNHNY and SVGAGI (reference sequence). The CDR3 runs 16 residues. The J segment lost 8 bases and the V segment lost 0 bases, leaving 9 bases of the junction unmatched. The CDR3 DNA follows: TGTGCCAGCAGTTACTCGCGGCAGGGGGCTCGGGATGAGCAGTTCTTC. Residues: CASSYSRQGARDEQFF.

The rearrangement joins TRBV20-1 to TRBJ1-5; no firm D call. CDR1 DFQATT and CDR2 SNEGSKA come from the germline V gene (reference sequence). The V end lost 0 bases, the J end lost 3 bases, and 12 bases lay between the germline ends. The CDR3 is made up of 15 amino acids. CDR3 amino acids: CSAREIEQINQPQHF. The CDR3, as DNA: TGCAGTGCTAGAGAGATTGAACAGATCAATCAGCCCCAGCATTTT.

The CDR3 spells CASSDRGVLGEQFF. The CDR3 DNA sequence: TGTGCCAGCAGTGATAGGGGAGTGTTGGGTGAGCAGTTCTTC. The V and J genes are TRBV2 and TRBJ2-1; D could derive from TRBD1 or TRBD2 (5 bases each). There are 14 residues in the CDR3. The V and J ends lost 3 bases and 9 bases respectively, with 15 bases between them. Germline CDR1 and CDR2: SNHLY and FYNNEI.

In this sample, this clonotype is medium-sized (0.01 to 0.1%). CDR3 region: CASSPGTQRYNEQFF. CDR3 coding DNA: TGTGCCAGCAGTCCCGGGACCCAGAGGTACAATGAGCAGTTCTTC. This chain links TRBV7-2 with TRBJ2-1; D is perhaps TRBD1 or TRBD2 (5 bases each). V was pared by 6 bases and J by 4 bases, with 16 bases between. The CDR3 extends over 15 amino acids. Germline values: CDR1 SGHTA, CDR2 FQGNSA. The variable domain in full, completed from reference TRBV7-2 and TRBJ2-1, reads GAGVSQSPSNKVTEKGKDVELRCDPISGHTALYWYRQSLGQGLEFLIYFQGNSAPDKSGLPSDRFSAERTGGSVSTLTIQRTQQEDSAVYLCASSPGTQRYNEQFFGPGTRLTVL.

By sample fraction, this clonotype is large. V usage is TRBV6-5 and J usage is TRBJ2-3; D may be TRBD1 or TRBD2 (6 bases each). The germline gives CDR1 MNHEY, CDR2 SVGAGI. Trimming stripped 2 bases from V and 5 bases from J, with 14 bases between. The CDR3 is made up of 15 amino acids. The DNA for the CDR3 is TGTGCCAGCAGTTACGGGGGCGGGATGGAAGATACGCAGTATTTT. It translates to CASSYGGGMEDTQYF.

As concerns this clonotype: A far larger clone is a single base away, which makes a read error likely. The chain employs TRBV10-3 and TRBJ2-7; D possibly corresponds to TRBD1 (6 bases). Deletions cut 10 bases from V and 3 bases from J, with 16 bases between. CDR1 ENHRY and CDR2 SYGVKD come from the germline V gene. CDR3 size: 13 residues. CDR3 coding DNA: TGTGCCAGCTGCCGACAGGCCGGCTACGAGCAGTACTTC. Protein: CASCRQAGYEQYF.

V usage is TRBV11-2 and J usage is TRBJ2-1, with D maybe TRBD1 (5 bases). CDR1 is SGHAT, CDR2 FQNNGV, per germline. The CDR3 spans 14 residues. With 0 bases removed from V and 2 bases from J, the gap between germline ends came to 5 bases. In nucleotides, the CDR3 is TGTGCCAGCAGCTTAGAGGGGCCCTACAATGAGCAGTTCTTC. Protein product: CASSLEGPYNEQFF.

This clonotype is categorized as large. The chain has TRBV6-5 and TRBJ2-1; D is uncertain. Germline V gene sequence: CDR1 MNHEY, CDR2 SVGAGI. Trimming removed 0 bases at V and 3 bases at J, with 15 bases between. The CDR3 is 17 residues long. CDR3 sequence reads: CASSYSLTGYRYNEQFF. CDR3 sequence (DNA): TGTGCCAGCAGTTACTCCCTTACTGGGTATCGCTACAATGAGCAGTTCTTC.

In this sample, this clonotype is medium-sized. The chain links TRBV18 to TRBJ2-3; the D gene is possibly TRBD1 (5 bases). Germline V CDR1 and CDR2: KGHSH, LQKENI. CDR3 length equals 15 residues. With 3 bases removed from V and 0 bases from J, the gap between germline ends came to 10 bases. The CDR3 DNA reads as TGTGCCAGCTCACCGGGGCAGGGTAGCACAGATACGCAGTATTTT. Protein sequence: CASSPGQGSTDTQYF.

This clonotype was observed many times. V is TRBV28 and J is TRBJ1-2; the match to TRBD1 covers 7 bases. The CDR3 totals 14 residues. V shed 6 bases and J 3 bases; nucleotides not matched to a gene: 7. CDR1 is MDHEN and CDR2 is SYDVKM in the germline V gene. CDR3 sequence: CASRTGTAYYGYTF. CDR3 in DNA: TGTGCCAGCAGAACCGGGACAGCTTACTATGGCTACACCTTC.

This clonotype was seen many times. The chain recombines TRBV27 with TRBJ1-1; 8 bases are a match to TRBD1. Trimming removed 6 bases from V and 9 bases from J; junction bases left unmatched: 9. The CDR3 contains 13 residues. Germline CDR1 reads MNHEY; CDR2 reads SMNVEV (reference sequence). The CDR3 nucleotides read TGTGCCAGCAGCCGACAGGGGACTGTGCAAGCTTTCTTT. Translating it yields CASSRQGTVQAFF.

Within the sample, this clonotype is medium-sized. The J gene is TRBJ1-5, the V gene TRBV7-9; TRBD1 is a possible D gene (5 bases). The germline V gene encodes CDR1 SEHNR and CDR2 FQNEAQ (reference sequence). This CDR3 has 15 amino acids. The V and J ends lost 5 bases and 0 bases respectively, with 11 bases between them. DNA of the CDR3: TGTGCCAGCAGCCCGGCCGGGGGTAGCAATCAGCCCCAGCATTTT. Translated: CASSPAGGSNQPQHF.

This clonotype is medium-sized in the sample. The J gene is TRBJ1-5, the V gene TRBV19; no definite D call. The ends were cut back, 2 bases at V and 0 bases at J, with 5 bases in the middle. CDR1 is LNHDA and CDR2 is SQIVND in the germline V gene (reference sequence). The CDR3 totals 14 residues. For the CDR3, the DNA is TGTGCCAGTAGTATAAGTAATAGCAATCAGCCCCAGCATTTT. Translation: CASSISNSNQPQHF.

By proportion, this clonotype is medium-sized. This chain joins TRBV5-4 and TRBJ2-5; TRBD2 agrees at 9 bases. Unmatched junction bases numbered 10, after V lost 5 bases and J lost 5 bases. Germline V gene sequence: CDR1 SGHNT, CDR2 YYREEE (reference sequence). The CDR3 covers 15 residues. CDR3 amino acids: CASSQSSGSGETQYF. DNA of the CDR3: TGTGCCAGCAGTCAGAGTAGCGGGAGCGGGGAGACCCAGTACTTC. The full variable domain, with the rest looked up from reference TRBV5-4 and TRBJ2-5, is ETGVTQSPTHLIKTRGQQVTLRCSSQSGHNTVSWYQQALGQGPQFIFQYYREEENGRGNFPPRFSGLQFPNYSSELNVNALELDDSALYLCASSQSSGSGETQYFGPGTRLLVL.

In its sample, this clonotype was seen many times. The chain couples TRBV7-9 to TRBJ2-3; the match to TRBD1 covers 9 bases. CDR3 length: 21 residues. Germline CDR1 reads SEHNR; CDR2 reads FQNEAQ (reference sequence). The ends lost 2 bases at V and 1 base at J; junction bases unmatched: 19. CDR3 DNA sequence: TGTGCCAGCAGCTTACCTAAGGCGGGGACAGGGAATTTTGGCGGCACAGATACGCAGTATTTT. Amino acid sequence: CASSLPKAGTGNFGGTDTQYF.

In its sample, this clonotype was seen many times. The CDR3 region is CASSPPRGTSGASGETQYF. As DNA, the CDR3 is TGTGCCAGCTCCCCCCCCCGAGGGACTAGCGGGGCGTCCGGAGAGACCCAGTACTTC. The V call is TRBV27, the J call TRBJ2-5; 13 bases are shared with TRBD2. The V segment lost 8 bases and the J segment 4 bases; nucleotides outside the gene matches: 19. Germline CDR1 and CDR2: MNHEY and SMNVEV (reference sequence). CDR3 length equals 19 residues.

The sample holds many counts of this clonotype. This rearrangement joins TRBV7-9 to TRBJ2-3; tentative D call: TRBD2 (5 bases). Germline-derived CDR1 and CDR2 are SEHNR and FQNEAQ (reference sequence). The ends were cut back, 1 base at V and 1 base at J, with 6 bases in the middle. The CDR3 consists of 14 residues. The CDR3 spells CASSLVGGTDTQYF. The CDR3 DNA reads TGTGCCAGCAGCTTAGTGGGAGGCACAGATACGCAGTATTTT.